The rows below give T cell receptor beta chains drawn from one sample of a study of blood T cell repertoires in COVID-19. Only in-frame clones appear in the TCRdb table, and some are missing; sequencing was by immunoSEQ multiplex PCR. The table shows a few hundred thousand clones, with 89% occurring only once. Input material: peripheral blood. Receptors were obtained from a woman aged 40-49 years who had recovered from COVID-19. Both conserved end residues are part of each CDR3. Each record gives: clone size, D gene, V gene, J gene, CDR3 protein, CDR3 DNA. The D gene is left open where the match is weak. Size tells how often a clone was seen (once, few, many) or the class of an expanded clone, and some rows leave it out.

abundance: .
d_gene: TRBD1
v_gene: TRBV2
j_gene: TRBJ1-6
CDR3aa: CASSEQGDSTSPLHF
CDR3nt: TGTGCCAGCAGTGAGCAGGGGGACTCTACTTCACCCCTCCACTTT

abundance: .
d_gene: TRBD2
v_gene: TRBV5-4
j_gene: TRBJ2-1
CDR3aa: CASSLVTSGNDEQFF
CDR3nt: TGTGCCAGCAGCTTGGTTACTAGCGGGAATGATGAGCAGTTCTTC

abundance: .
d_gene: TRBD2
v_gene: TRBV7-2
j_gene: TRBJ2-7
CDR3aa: CASSLAGGAGARYEQYF
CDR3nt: TGTGCCAGCAGCTTAGCGGGAGGAGCGGGGGCACGTTACGAGCAGTACTTC

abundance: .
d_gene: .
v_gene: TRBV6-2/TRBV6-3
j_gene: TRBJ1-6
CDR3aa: CASSYERENSPLHF
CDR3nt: TGTGCCAGCAGTTATGAACGGGAGAATTCACCCCTCCACTTT

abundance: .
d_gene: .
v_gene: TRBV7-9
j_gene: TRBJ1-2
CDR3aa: CASSSAGGHYGYTF
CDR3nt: TGTGCCAGCAGCTCCGCGGGGGGCCACTATGGCTACACCTTC

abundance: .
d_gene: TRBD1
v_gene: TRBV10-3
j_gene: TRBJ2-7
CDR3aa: CAISKPGQGANYEQYF
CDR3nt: TGTGCCATCAGTAAACCGGGACAGGGGGCAAACTACGAGCAGTACTTC

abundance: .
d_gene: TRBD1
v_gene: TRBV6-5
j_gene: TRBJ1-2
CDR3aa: CASSPDRVSYGYTF
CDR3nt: TGTGCCAGCAGTCCCGACAGGGTTAGCTATGGCTACACCTTC

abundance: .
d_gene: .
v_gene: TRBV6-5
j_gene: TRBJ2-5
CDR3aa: CASLAQSTQYF
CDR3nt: TGTGCCAGCCTAGCACAGTCAACCCAGTACTTC

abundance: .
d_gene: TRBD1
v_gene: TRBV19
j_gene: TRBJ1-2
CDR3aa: CASSKSGTGGDYGYTF
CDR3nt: TGTGCCAGTAGTAAATCCGGGACAGGGGGCGACTATGGCTACACCTTC

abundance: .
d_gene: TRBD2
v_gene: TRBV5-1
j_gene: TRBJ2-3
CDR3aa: CASSFAASGLGDTQYF
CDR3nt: TGCGCCAGCAGCTTTGCGGCTAGCGGGCTTGGGGATACGCAGTATTTT

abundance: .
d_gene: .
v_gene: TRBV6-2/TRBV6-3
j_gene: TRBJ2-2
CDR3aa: CASSYILTGELFF
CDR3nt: TGTGCCAGCAGTTATATACTCACCGGGGAGCTGTTTTTT

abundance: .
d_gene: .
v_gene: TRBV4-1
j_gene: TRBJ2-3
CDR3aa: CASSPPAGTQYF
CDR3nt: TGCGCCAGCAGCCCTCCGGCGGGTACGCAGTATTTT

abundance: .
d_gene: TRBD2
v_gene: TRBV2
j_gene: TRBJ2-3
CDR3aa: CASSPTSGTQYF
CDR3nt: TGTGCCAGCAGTCCTACTAGCGGGACCCAGTATTTT

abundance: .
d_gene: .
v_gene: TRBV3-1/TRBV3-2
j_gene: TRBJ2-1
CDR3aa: CASSPLGNEQFF
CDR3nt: TGTGCCAGCAGCCCCCTAGGTAATGAGCAGTTCTTC

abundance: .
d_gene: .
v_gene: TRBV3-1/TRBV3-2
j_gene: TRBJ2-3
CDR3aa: CASSDGGGALYTQYF
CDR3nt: TGTGCCAGCAGCGACGGCGGTGGGGCCCTCTATACGCAGTATTTT

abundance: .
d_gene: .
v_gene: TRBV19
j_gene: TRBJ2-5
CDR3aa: CASSISGKETQYF
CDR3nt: TGTGCCAGTAGTATATCAGGGAAAGAGACCCAGTACTTC

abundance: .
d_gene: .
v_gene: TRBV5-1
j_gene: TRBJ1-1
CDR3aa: CASSLSGPRAGWGTEAFF
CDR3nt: TGCGCCAGCAGCTTGTCAGGGCCACGCGCAGGGTGGGGCACTGAAGCTTTCTTT

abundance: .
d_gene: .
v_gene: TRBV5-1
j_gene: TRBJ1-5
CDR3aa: CASSLEGRDQPQHF
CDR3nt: TGCGCCAGCAGCTTGGAGGGGAGGGATCAGCCCCAGCATTTT

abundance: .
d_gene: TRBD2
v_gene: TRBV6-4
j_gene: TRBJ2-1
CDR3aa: CASSGLAGSNNEQFF
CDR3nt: TGTGCCAGCAGTGGACTAGCTGGTTCAAACAATGAGCAGTTCTTC

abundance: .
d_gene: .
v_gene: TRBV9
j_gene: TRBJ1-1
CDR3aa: CASTREMNTEAFF
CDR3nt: TGTGCCAGCACCCGGGAGATGAACACTGAAGCTTTCTTT

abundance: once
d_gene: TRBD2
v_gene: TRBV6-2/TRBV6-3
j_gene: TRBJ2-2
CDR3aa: CASSYPYGRSNTGELFF
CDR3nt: TGTGCCAGCAGTTACCCCTACGGGAGGTCGAACACCGGGGAGCTGTTTTTT

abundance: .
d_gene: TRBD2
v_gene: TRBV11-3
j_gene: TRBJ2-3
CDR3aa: CASSSGTSGSGKDTQYF
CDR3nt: TGTGCCAGCAGCTCAGGGACTAGCGGGAGTGGGAAAGATACGCAGTATTTT

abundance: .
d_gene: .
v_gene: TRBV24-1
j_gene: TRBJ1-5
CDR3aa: CATAGGDKLNQPQHF
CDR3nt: TGTGCCACCGCCGGTGGGGACAAACTCAATCAGCCCCAGCATTTT

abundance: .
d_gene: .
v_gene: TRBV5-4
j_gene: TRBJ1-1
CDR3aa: CASSSGLTNTEAFF
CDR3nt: TGTGCCAGCAGCTCGGGACTTACGAACACTGAAGCTTTCTTT

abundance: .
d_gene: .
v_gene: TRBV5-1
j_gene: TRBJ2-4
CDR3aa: CASSGAFNIQYF
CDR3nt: TGCGCCAGCAGCGGAGCTTTCAACATTCAGTACTTC

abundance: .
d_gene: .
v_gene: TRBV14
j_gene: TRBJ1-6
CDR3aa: CASSQEAGSISPLHF
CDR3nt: TGTGCCAGCAGCCAAGAGGCAGGGTCGATTTCACCCCTCCACTTT

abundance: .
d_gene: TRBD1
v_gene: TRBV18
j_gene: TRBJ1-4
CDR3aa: CASSRNPRSGQGGEKLFF
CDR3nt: TGTGCCAGCTCACGAAATCCACGTTCGGGACAGGGCGGAGAAAAACTGTTTTTT

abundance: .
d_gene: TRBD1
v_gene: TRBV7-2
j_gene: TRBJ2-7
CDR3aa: CASSGGTGREQYF
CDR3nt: TGTGCCAGCAGCGGGGGGACAGGGCGCGAGCAGTACTTC

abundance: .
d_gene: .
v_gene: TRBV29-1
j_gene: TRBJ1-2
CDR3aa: CRVGAPQATLGYTF
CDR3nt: TGCCGCGTTGGGGCGCCGCAGGCGACCCTGGGCTACACCTTC